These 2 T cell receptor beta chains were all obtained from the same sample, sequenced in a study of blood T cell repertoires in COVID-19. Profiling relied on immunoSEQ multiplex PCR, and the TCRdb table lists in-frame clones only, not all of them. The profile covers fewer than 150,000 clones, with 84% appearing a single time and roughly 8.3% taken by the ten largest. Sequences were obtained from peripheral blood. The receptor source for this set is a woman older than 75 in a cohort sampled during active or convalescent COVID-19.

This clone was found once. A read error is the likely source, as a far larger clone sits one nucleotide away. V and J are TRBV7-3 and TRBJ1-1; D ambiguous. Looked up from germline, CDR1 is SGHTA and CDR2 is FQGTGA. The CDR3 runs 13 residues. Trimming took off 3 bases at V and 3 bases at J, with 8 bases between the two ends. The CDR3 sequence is CASSFAEDTEAFF. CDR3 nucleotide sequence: TGTGCCAGCAGCTTTGCGGAGGACACTGAAGCTTTCTTT.

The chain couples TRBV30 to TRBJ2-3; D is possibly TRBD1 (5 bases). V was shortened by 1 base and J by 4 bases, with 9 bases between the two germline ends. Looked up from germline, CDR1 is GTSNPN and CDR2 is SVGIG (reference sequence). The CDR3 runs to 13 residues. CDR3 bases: TGTGCCTGGAGTGAGCAGGGCGCAGATACGCAGTATTTT. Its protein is CAWSEQGADTQYF.